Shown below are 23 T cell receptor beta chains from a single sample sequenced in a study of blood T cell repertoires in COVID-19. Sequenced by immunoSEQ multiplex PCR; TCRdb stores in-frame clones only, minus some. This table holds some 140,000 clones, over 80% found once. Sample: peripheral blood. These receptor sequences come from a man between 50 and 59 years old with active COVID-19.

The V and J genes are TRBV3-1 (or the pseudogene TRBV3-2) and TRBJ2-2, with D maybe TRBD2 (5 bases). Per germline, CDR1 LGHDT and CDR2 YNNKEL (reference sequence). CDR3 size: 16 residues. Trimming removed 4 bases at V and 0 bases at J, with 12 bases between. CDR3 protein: CASSRRTSANTGELFF. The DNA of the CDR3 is TGTGCCAGCAGCCGACGGACTTCCGCGAACACCGGGGAGCTGTTTTTT.

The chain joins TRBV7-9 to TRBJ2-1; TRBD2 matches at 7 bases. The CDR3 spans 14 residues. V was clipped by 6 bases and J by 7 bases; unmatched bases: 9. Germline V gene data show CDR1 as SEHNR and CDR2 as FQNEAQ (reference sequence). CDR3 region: CASRGLGGENEQFF. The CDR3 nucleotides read TGTGCCAGCAGAGGACTAGGAGGGGAGAATGAGCAGTTCTTC.

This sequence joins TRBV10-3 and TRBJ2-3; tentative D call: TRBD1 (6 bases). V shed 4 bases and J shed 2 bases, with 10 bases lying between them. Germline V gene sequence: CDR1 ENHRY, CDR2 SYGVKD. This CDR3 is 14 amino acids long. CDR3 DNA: TGTGCCATCAGTGGCGACAGGCCCACAGATACGCAGTATTTT. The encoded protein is CAISGDRPTDTQYF.

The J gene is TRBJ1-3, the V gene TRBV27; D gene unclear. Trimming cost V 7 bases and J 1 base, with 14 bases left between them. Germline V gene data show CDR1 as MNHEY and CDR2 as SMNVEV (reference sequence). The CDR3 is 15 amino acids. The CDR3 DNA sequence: TGTGCCAGCAAAAGCGCCGATTCGTCTGGAAACACCATATATTTT. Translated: CASKSADSSGNTIYF.

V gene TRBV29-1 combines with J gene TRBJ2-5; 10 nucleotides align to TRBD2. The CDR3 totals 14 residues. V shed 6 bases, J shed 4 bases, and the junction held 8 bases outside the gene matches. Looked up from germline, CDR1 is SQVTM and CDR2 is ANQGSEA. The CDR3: CSVEKRGGRETQYF. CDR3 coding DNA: TGCAGCGTAGAGAAGCGGGGGGGCCGAGAGACCCAGTACTTC.

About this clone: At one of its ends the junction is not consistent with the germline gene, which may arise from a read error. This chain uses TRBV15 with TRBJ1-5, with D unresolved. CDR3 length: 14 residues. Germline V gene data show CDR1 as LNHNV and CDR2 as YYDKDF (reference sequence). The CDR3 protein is CATSIPYSNQPQHF. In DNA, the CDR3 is TGTGCCACCAGCATCCCTTATAGCAATCAACCCCAGCATTTT.

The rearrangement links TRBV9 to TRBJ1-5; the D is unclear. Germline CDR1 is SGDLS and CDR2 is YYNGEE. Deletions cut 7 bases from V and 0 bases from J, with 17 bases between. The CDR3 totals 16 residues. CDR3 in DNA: TGTGCCAGCTCCGAAATGGGCTCTCTTAGCAATCAGCCCCAGCATTTT. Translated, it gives CASSEMGSLSNQPQHF.

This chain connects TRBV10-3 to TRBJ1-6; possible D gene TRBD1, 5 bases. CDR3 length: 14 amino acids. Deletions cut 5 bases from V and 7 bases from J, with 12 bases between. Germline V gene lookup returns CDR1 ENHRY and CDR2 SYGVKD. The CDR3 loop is CAISRQTENSPLHF. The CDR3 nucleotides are TGTGCCATCAGTAGACAGACGGAAAATTCACCCCTCCACTTT.

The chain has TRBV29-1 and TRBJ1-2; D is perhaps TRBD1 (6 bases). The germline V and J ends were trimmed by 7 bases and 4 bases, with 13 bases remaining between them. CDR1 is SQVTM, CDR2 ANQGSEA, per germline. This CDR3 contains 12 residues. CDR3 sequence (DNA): TGCAGCGCCGCAAAGGACAGCTATGGCTACACCTTC. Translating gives CSAAKDSYGYTF.

CDR3 nucleotides: TGTGCCAGCAGTACTAGCGGGGGGGCCGTGGATACGCAGTATTTT. Translating it yields CASSTSGGAVDTQYF. This chain links TRBV27 with TRBJ2-3, with 13 nucleotides matching TRBD2. The J segment lost 6 bases and the V segment lost 5 bases, leaving 5 bases of the junction unmatched. Germline CDR1 reads MNHEY; CDR2 reads SMNVEV (reference sequence). This CDR3 is built from 15 residues.

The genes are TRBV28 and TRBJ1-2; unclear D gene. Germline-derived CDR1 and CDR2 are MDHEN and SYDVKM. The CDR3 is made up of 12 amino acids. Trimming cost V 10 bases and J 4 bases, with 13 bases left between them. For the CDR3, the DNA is TGTGCCATTTCAGGCGCATTCTATGGCTACACCTTC. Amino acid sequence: CAISGAFYGYTF.

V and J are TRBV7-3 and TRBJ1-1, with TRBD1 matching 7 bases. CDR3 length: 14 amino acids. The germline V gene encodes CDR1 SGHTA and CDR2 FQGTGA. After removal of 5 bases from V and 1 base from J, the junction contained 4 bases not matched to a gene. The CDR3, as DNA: TGTGCCAGCAGCCTCGACAGGGAGAACACTGAAGCTTTCTTT. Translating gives CASSLDRENTEAFF. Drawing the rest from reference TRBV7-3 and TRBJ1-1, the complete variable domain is GAGVSQTPSNKVTEKGKYVELRCDPISGHTALYWYRQSLGQGPEFLIYFQGTGAADDSGLPNDRFFAVRPEGSVSTLKIQRTERGDSAVYLCASSLDRENTEAFFGQGTRLTVV.

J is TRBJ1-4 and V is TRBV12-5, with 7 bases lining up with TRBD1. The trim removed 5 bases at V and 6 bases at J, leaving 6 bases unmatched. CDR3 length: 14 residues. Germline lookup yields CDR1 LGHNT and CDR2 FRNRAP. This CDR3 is CASGTTGWYEKLFF. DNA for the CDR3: TGTGCTAGTGGTACGACAGGGTGGTATGAAAAACTGTTTTTT.

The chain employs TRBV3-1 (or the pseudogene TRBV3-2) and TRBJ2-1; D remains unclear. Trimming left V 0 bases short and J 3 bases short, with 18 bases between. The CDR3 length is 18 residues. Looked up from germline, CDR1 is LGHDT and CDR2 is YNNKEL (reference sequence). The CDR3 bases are TGTGCCAGCAGCCAAGAGACGACGAGACACGGCTTCTACAATGAGCAGTTCTTC. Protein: CASSQETTRHGFYNEQFF.

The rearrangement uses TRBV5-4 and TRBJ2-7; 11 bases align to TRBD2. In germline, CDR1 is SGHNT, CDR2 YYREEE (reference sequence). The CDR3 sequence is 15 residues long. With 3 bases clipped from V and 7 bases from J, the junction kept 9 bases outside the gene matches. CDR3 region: CASSSLAGGPKEQYF. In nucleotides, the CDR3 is TGTGCCAGCAGCTCCTTAGCGGGGGGGCCGAAAGAGCAGTACTTC.

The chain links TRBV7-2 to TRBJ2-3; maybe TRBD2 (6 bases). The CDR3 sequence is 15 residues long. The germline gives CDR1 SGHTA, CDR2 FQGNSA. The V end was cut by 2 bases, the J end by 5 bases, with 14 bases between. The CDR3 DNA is TGTGCCAGCAGCTTACTGGCGGGGTGGGGAGATACGCAGTATTTT. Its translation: CASSLLAGWGDTQYF. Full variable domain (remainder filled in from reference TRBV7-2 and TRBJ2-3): GAGVSQSPSNKVTEKGKDVELRCDPISGHTALYWYRQSLGQGLEFLIYFQGNSAPDKSGLPSDRFSAERTGGSVSTLTIQRTQQEDSAVYLCASSLLAGWGDTQYFGPGTRLTVL.

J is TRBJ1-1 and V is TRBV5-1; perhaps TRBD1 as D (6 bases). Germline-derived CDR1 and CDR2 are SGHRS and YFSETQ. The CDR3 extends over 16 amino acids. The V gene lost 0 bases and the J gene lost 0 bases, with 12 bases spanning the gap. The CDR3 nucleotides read TGCGCCAGCAGCTTGGCGGGGGGCTCAGTGAACACTGAAGCTTTCTTT. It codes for CASSLAGGSVNTEAFF.

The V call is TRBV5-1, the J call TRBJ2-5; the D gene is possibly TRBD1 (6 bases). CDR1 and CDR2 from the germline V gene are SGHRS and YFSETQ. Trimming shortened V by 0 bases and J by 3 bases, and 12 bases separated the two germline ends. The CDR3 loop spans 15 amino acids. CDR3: CASSLAGQGKETQYF. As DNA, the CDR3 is TGCGCCAGCAGCTTGGCGGGCCAGGGGAAAGAGACCCAGTACTTC.

This CDR3 is CASGPGNGEQYF. DNA of the CDR3: TGTGCTAGTGGCCCGGGGAATGGCGAGCAGTACTTC. The chain joins TRBV12-5 to TRBJ2-7; D may be TRBD2 (5 bases). Trimming pared 6 bases from V and 6 bases from J, leaving 12 bases between. This CDR3 region has 12 residues. Germline values: CDR1 LGHNT, CDR2 FRNRAP.

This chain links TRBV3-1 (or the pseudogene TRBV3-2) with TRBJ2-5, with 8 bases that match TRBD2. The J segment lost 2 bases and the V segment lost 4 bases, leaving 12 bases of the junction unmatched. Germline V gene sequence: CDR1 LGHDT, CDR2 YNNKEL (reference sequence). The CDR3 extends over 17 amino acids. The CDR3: CASSRESGLAGQETQYF. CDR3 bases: TGTGCCAGCAGCCGAGAGAGTGGGCTAGCGGGTCAAGAGACCCAGTACTTC.

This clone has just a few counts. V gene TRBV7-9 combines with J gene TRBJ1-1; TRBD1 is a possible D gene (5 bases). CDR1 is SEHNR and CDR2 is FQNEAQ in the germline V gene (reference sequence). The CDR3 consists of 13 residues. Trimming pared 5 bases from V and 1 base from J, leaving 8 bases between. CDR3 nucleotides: TGTGCCAGCAGCAAGGACACGAACACTGAAGCTTTCTTT. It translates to CASSKDTNTEAFF. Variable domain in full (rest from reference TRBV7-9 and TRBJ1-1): DTGVSQNPRHKITKRGQNVTFRCDPISEHNRLYWYRQTLGQGPEFLTYFQNEAQLEKSRLLSDRFSAERPKGSFSTLEIQRTEQGDSAMYLCASSKDTNTEAFFGQGTRLTVV.

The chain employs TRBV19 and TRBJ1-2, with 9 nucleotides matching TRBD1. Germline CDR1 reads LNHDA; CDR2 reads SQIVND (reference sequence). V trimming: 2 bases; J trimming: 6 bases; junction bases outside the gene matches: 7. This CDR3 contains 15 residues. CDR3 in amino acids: CASSITGQGRNGYTF. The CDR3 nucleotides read TGTGCCAGTAGTATAACGGGACAGGGAAGGAATGGCTACACCTTC.

CDR3 nucleotide sequence: TGTGCCAGCTCACCGGGGGGAGTCCAAGAGACCCAGTACTTC. It codes for CASSPGGVQETQYF. The V call is TRBV18, the J call TRBJ2-5, with D perhaps TRBD2 (6 bases). The V end was cut by 3 bases, the J end by 1 base, with 9 bases between. Per the germline V gene, CDR1 is KGHSH and CDR2 is LQKENI. The CDR3 contains 14 residues.